This TCR beta chain originates from a study of T cell changes during pregnancy in multiple sclerosis. In germline, CDR1 is LNHDA, CDR2 SQIVND (reference sequence). There are 16 residues in the CDR3. Trimming removed 4 bases from V and 1 base from J; junction bases left unmatched: 9. The table came from immunoSEQ multiplex PCR; TCRdb's copy has only in-frame clones and leaves some out. Here the sample spans nearly 40,000 clones, roughly 92% being singletons. This specimen was CD4+ T cells from peripheral blood mononuclear cells, taken before pregnancy. The TCR originated in a female donor with multiple sclerosis, enrolled in a pregnancy study. This rearrangement joins TRBV19 to TRBJ1-1, with TRBD1 matching 7 bases. CDR3 residues: CASSTKRTGGNTEAFF. Here the CDR3 DNA reads TGTGCCAGTAGTACAAAAAGGACAGGAGGGAACACTGAAGCTTTCTTT.